The rows below give T cell receptor beta chains drawn from one sample of a study of cytomegalovirus exposure and HLA in healthy donors. TCRdb keeps only in-frame clones here, not all; method: immunoSEQ multiplex PCR. The table records approximately 160,000 clones, more than 80% of them present only once. The sequencing input was PBMCs. All receptors come from a woman under 30 in good health and CMV-seropositive. Both conserved end residues are part of each CDR3. A D gene is named only where the DNA matches it firmly. Not all rows give a size; the values are once, few, many and, for expanded clones, a class.

d_gene,j_gene,abundance,v_gene,CDR3aa,CDR3nt
-,TRBJ2-5,-,TRBV4-1,CASSQDSETQYF,TGCGCCAGCAGCCAAGATTCGGAGACCCAGTACTTC
TRBD2,TRBJ2-1,-,TRBV15,CATTSGGGYEQFF,TGTGCTACGACTAGCGGAGGGGGCTATGAGCAGTTCTTC
-,TRBJ2-5,once,TRBV6-1,CASTFARTAQETQYF,TGTGCCAGCACCTTTGCCCGGACAGCCCAAGAGACCCAGTACTTC
TRBD2,TRBJ2-2,once,TRBV29-1,CSASTSGVNTGELFF,TGCAGCGCTAGTACTAGCGGGGTGAACACCGGGGAGCTGTTTTTT
-,TRBJ2-7,once,TRBV9,CASSVGRPFYEQYF,TGTGCCAGCAGCGTAGGTCGTCCTTTCTACGAGCAGTACTTC
TRBD2,TRBJ2-7,-,TRBV27,CASSLSPTSGGADEQYF,TGTGCCAGCAGTTTATCCCCCACTAGCGGGGGGGCCGACGAGCAGTACTTC
-,TRBJ1-1,-,TRBV10-3,CAISESLSAAGAFF,TGTGCCATCAGTGAGTCTTTGTCAGCCGCGGGAGCTTTCTTT
-,TRBJ1-2,-,TRBV28,CASRVNTLDGYTF,TGTGCCAGCAGGGTTAACACCCTTGATGGCTACACCTTC
-,TRBJ1-1,-,TRBV5-5,CASSSQGLGGTEAFF,TGTGCCAGCAGCTCACAGGGATTAGGCGGCACTGAAGCTTTCTTT
-,TRBJ2-2,-,TRBV7-8,CASRFHYTGELFF,TGTGCCAGCAGATTCCATTACACCGGGGAGCTGTTTTTT
-,TRBJ1-1,-,TRBV5-1,CASSLVVSGEAFF,TGCGCCAGCAGCTTGGTGGTGTCAGGTGAAGCTTTCTTT
TRBD1,TRBJ2-1,-,TRBV10-3,CAISEDRDPYNEQFF,TGTGCCATCAGTGAGGACAGGGACCCCTACAATGAGCAGTTCTTC
-,TRBJ2-7,-,TRBV18,CASSPQSLLLKSFRDEQYF,TGTGCCAGCTCACCACAATCTCTCCTACTGAAATCCTTTCGGGACGAGCAGTACTTC
TRBD2,TRBJ2-2,-,TRBV2,CASSERLADTGELFF,TGTGCCAGCAGTGAGAGACTAGCGGACACCGGGGAGCTGTTTTTT
-,TRBJ1-2,-,TRBV30,CAWGALGRGYGYTF,TGTGCCTGGGGTGCTTTGGGCCGGGGCTATGGCTACACCTTC
-,TRBJ2-2,-,TRBV15,CATSRDLEAGELFF,TGTGCCACCAGCAGAGATTTAGAAGCCGGGGAGCTGTTTTTT